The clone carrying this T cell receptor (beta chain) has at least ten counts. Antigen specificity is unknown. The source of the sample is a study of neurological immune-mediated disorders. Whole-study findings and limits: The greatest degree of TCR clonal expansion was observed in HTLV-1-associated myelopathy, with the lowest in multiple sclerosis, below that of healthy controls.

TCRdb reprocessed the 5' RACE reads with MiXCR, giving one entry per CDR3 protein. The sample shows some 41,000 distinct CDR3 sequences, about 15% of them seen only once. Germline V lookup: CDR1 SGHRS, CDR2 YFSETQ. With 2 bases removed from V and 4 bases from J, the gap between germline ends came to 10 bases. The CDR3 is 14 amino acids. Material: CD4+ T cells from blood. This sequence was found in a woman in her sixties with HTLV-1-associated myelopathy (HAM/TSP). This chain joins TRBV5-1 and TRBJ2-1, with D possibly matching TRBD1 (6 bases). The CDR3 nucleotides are TGCGCCAGCAGCTTAAGGCAGGGGTACAATGAGCAGTTCTTC. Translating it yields CASSLRQGYNEQFF.